This TCR beta chain was obtained from a study of identical twins. The CDR3 totals 15 residues. CDR1 and CDR2 from the germline V gene are LGHDT and YNNKEL (reference sequence). J was trimmed by 8 bases and V by 5 bases; bases with no gene match: 5. TCRdb re-called the 5' RACE reads with MiXCR, one entry per CDR3 protein. The table records 250,000 to 300,000 distinct CDR3 sequences, roughly 10% of them present only once. In addition, the sample was reused for a study of yellow fever vaccine responses in identical twins.

This clonotype was sampled from a woman aged 18-30 years in good health. The sample comprised CD8+ T cells sorted from blood. The chain couples TRBV3-1 to TRBJ2-2; 13 nucleotides line up with TRBD2. This CDR3 reads CASSYGLAGVGELFF. In DNA form, the CDR3 reads TGTGCCAGCAGCTATGGACTAGCGGGAGTGGGGGAGCTGTTTTTT.